Listed below are T cell receptor beta chains from one sample, sequenced in a study of blood T cell repertoires in COVID-19. Profiling relied on immunoSEQ multiplex PCR, and the TCRdb table lists in-frame clones only, not all of them. The sample shows roughly 280,000 clones, roughly 90% of them seen only once. The sample was peripheral blood. Every receptor here comes from a woman aged 25-40 years with COVID-19, enrolled during active disease. The CDR3 runs from the conserved cysteine through the conserved F or W. Each record gives: D gene, clone size, J gene, V gene, CDR3 DNA, CDR3 protein. A D gene is named only where the DNA matches it firmly. Some rows mark clone size as missing; the rest say once, few, many or name a class of expanded clone.

TRBD1,.,TRBJ2-2,TRBV18,TGTGCCAGCTCAGGACAGGCCGTTGGGACCGGGGAGCTGTTTTTT,CASSGQAVGTGELFF
TRBD2,once,TRBJ2-7,TRBV10-2,TGCGCCAGCAGTGCCGGACTAGTCGGCTACGAGCAGTACTTC,CASSAGLVGYEQYF
TRBD2,.,TRBJ2-3,TRBV11-2,TGTGCCAGCAGCCAAACCCGACTAGCGGGAAGAGATACGCAGTATTTT,CASSQTRLAGRDTQYF
.,once,TRBJ1-3,TRBV24-1,TGTGCCACCAGTCCCTTACAGGGAAGCTCTGGAAACACCATATATTTT,CATSPLQGSSGNTIYF
.,many,TRBJ1-6,TRBV5-1,TGCGCCAGCAGCTTGGAGGTAGGGAGAAGGAATTCACCCCTCCACTTT,CASSLEVGRRNSPLHF
TRBD2,.,TRBJ2-3,TRBV2,TGTGCCAGCGGGGGACTAGCGGGAGTAACAGATACGCAGTATTTT,CASGGLAGVTDTQYF
.,.,TRBJ1-3,TRBV4-2,TGTGCCAGCAGCCAAGGGTCGGGCAGGGGTCGAAACACCATATATTTT,CASSQGSGRGRNTIYF
.,.,TRBJ2-4,TRBV6-4,TGTGCCAGCAGTTCGGGAGAAGGAAACATTCAGTACTTC,CASSSGEGNIQYF
.,.,TRBJ1-5,TRBV27,TGTGCCAGCAGTTTATGGGGCGGGGGAAATCAGCCCCAGCATTTT,CASSLWGGGNQPQHF
TRBD1,once,TRBJ1-1,TRBV18,TGTGCCAGCTCACCGGGACAGGGGGGTTTAACTGAAGCTTTCTTT,CASSPGQGGLTEAFF
.,.,TRBJ1-2,TRBV30,TGTGCCTGGAGTGTAACCGGGATCTATGGCTACACCTTC,CAWSVTGIYGYTF
.,once,TRBJ1-6,TRBV2,TGTGCCAGCAGTGAACAGGGCAATTCACCCCTCCACTTT,CASSEQGNSPLHF
TRBD1,.,TRBJ2-7,TRBV30,TGTGCCTGGGAGACGACAGGGCCCTCCTACGAGCAGTACTTC,CAWETTGPSYEQYF
.,once,TRBJ1-5,TRBV30,TGTGCCTGGACGAGGGATGGGGTCCTCGGTCAGCCCCAGCATTTT,CAWTRDGVLGQPQHF
.,.,TRBJ2-2,TRBV10-1,TGCGCCAGCAGTGATACGACAGCCGGGGAGCTGTTTTTT,CASSDTTAGELFF
TRBD1,.,TRBJ2-1,TRBV5-5,TGTGCCAGCAGTTTCTACCGGGACAGGGGCTACAATGAGCAGTTCTTC,CASSFYRDRGYNEQFF
.,few,TRBJ1-3,TRBV10-3,TGTGCCACCACAGGGTCTGGAAACACCATATATTTT,CATTGSGNTIYF
.,.,TRBJ1-2,TRBV9,TGTGCCAGCAGCGTAGTAACGGCCGGAGGCTATGGCTACACCTTC,CASSVVTAGGYGYTF
TRBD2,.,TRBJ2-1,TRBV24-1,TGTGCCACCAGTACCGGGACTATCTACAATGAGCAGTTCTTC,CATSTGTIYNEQFF
.,.,TRBJ2-5,TRBV18,TGTGCCAGCTCACTTGAGGGAAGGGAGACCCAGTACTTC,CASSLEGRETQYF
.,.,TRBJ2-2,TRBV5-4,TGTGCCAGCAGCTCGGCCGCCAGGGCGGTAGACGGGGAGCTGTTTTTT,CASSSAARAVDGELFF
.,.,TRBJ2-7,TRBV29-1,TGCAGCGTTGAGGCTGACTACGAGCAGTACTTC,CSVEADYEQYF
TRBD2,.,TRBJ2-1,TRBV7-6,TGTGCCAGCAGCATACTAGCGGAGTCCTACAATGAGCAGTTCTTC,CASSILAESYNEQFF
.,.,TRBJ1-6,TRBV18,TGTGCCAGCTCACCACCCGGCAGGGTCAATTCACCCCTCCACTTT,CASSPPGRVNSPLHF
TRBD2,.,TRBJ2-5,TRBV3-1/TRBV3-2,TGTGCCAGCAGCCAGTTGACTAGCCCGGGAGAGACCCAGTACTTC,CASSQLTSPGETQYF
TRBD2,.,TRBJ2-1,TRBV24-1,TGTGCCACCACTGGCCCCGACACTAGCGGGAATACCTACAATGAGCAGTTCTTC,CATTGPDTSGNTYNEQFF
TRBD2,many,TRBJ2-7,TRBV4-2,TGTGCCAGCAGCCAAGGCCTAGCGGGAGGGCAACGGAGGTTCGAGCAGTACTTC,CASSQGLAGGQRRFEQYF
.,.,TRBJ1-3,TRBV6-1,TGTGCCAGCAACGAACAGGGCTCTGGAAACACCATATATTTT,CASNEQGSGNTIYF
TRBD2,.,TRBJ2-7,TRBV11-2,TGTGCCAGCAGCTCCCGGGGACTAGCGGGCCTGGCCTACGAGCAGTACTTC,CASSSRGLAGLAYEQYF
TRBD1,.,TRBJ2-7,TRBV28,TGTGCCAGCAGTCCCCGACAGGACAGGCCGGTTGAGCAGTACTTC,CASSPRQDRPVEQYF
TRBD1,.,TRBJ2-3,TRBV30,TGTGCCTGGAGCACAGGGGGCGTAGATACGCAGTATTTT,CAWSTGGVDTQYF